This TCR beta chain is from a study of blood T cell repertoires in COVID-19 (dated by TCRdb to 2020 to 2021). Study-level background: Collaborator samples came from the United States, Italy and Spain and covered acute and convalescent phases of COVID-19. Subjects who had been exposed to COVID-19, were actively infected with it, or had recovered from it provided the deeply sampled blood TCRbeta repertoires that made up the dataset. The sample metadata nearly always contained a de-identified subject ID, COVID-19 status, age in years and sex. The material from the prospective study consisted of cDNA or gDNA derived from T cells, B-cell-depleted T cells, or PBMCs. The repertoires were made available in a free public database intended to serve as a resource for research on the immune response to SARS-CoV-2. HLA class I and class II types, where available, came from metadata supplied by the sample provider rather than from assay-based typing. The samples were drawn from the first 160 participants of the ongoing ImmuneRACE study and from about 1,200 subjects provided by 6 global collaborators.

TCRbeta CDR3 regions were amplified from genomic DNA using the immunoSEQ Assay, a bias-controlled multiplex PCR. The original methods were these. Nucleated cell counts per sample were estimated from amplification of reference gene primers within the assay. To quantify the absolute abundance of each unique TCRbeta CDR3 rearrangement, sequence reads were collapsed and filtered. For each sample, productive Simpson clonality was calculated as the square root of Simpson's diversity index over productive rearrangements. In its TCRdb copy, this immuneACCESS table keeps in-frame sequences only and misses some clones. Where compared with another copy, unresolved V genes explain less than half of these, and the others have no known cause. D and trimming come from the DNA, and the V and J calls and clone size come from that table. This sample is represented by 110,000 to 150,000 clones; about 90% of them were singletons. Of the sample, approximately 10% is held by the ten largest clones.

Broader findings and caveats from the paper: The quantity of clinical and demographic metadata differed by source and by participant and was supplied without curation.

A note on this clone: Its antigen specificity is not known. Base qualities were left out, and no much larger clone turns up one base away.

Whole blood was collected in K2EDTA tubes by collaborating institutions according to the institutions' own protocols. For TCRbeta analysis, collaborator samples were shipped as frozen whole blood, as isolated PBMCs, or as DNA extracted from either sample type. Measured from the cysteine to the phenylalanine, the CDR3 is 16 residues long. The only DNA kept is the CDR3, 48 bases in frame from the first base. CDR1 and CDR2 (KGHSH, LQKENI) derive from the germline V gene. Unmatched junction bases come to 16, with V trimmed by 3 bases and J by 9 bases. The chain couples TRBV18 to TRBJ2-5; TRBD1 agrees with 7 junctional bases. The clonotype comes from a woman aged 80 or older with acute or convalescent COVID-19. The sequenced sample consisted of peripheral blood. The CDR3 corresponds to CASSPGLGDSLTAQYF. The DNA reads TGTGCCAGCTCACCCGGTCTCGGGGACAGTTTAACGGCCCAGTACTTC.